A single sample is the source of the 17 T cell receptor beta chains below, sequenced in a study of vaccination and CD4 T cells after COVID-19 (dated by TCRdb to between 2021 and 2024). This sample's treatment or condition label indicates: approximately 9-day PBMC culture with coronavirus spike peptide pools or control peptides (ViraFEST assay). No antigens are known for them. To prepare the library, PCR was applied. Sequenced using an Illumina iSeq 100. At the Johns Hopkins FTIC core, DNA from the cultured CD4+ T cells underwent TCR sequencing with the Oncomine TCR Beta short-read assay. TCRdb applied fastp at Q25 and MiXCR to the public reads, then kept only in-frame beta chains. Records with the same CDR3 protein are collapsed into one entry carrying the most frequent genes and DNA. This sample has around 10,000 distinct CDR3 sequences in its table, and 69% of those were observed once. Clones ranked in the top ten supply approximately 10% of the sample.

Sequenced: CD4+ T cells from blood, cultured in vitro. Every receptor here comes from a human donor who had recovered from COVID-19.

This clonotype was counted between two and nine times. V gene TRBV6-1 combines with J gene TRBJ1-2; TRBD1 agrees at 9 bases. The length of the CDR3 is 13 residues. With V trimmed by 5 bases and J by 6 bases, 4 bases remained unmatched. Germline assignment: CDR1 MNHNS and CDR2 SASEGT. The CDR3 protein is CASSRQGEDGYTF. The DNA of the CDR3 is TGTGCCAGCAGTAGACAGGGGGAGGATGGCTACACCTTC.

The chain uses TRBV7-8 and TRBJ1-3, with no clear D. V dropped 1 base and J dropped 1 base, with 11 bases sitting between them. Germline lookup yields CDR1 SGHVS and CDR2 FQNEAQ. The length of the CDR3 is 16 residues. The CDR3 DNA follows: TGTGCCAGCAGCTTAGGAGGAGGGATTTCTGGAAACACCATATATTTT. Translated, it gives CASSLGGGISGNTIYF.

Written as DNA, the CDR3 is TGTGCCAGCAGTCCCCGCAGGGACTACGAGCAGTACTTC. Its protein is CASSPRRDYEQYF. This chain joins TRBV12-3 or TRBV12-4 and TRBJ2-7; a weak D match, TRBD1 (5 bases). Trimming removed 5 bases at V and 3 bases at J, with 11 bases between. The length of the CDR3 is 13 residues.

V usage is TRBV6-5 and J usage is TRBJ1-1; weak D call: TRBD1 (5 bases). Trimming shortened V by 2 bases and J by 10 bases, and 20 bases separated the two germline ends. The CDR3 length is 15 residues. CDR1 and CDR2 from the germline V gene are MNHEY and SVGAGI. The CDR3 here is CASSYGPAEMQGAFF. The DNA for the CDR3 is TGTGCCAGCAGTTACGGACCCGCCGAGATGCAGGGAGCTTTCTTT.

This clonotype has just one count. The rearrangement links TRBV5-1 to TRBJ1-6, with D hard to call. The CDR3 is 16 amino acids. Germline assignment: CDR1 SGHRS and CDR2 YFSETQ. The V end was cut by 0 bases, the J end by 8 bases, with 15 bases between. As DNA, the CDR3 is TGCGCCAGCAGCTTGGCCGGGTGGGTTGGTGATTCACCCCTCCACTTT. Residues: CASSLAGWVGDSPLHF.

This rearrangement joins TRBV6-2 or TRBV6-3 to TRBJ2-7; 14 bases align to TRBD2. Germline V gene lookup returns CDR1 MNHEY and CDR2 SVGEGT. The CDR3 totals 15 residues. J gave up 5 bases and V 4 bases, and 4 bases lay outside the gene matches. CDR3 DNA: TGTGCCAGCAGTTCGGGGACTAGCGGGAGCAACGAGCAGTACTTC. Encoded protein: CASSSGTSGSNEQYF.

As DNA, the CDR3 is TGTGCCACCAGTGACCAGTCCGGAAGGAGCAATCAGCCCCAGCATTTT. This encodes CATSDQSGRSNQPQHF. This rearrangement joins TRBV24-1 to TRBJ1-5; D is uncertain. Germline CDR1 is KGHDR and CDR2 is SFDVKD. This CDR3 spans 16 amino acids. The V and J ends lost 4 bases and 1 base respectively, with 13 bases between them.

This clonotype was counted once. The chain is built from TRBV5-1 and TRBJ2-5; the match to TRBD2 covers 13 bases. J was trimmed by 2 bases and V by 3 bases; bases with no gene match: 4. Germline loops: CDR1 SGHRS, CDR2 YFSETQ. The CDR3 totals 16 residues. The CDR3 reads CASSSGLAGVQETQYF. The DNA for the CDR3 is TGCGCCAGCAGCTCTGGACTAGCGGGAGTACAAGAGACCCAGTACTTC.

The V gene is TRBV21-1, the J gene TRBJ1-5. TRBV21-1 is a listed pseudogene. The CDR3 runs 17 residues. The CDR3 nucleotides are TGTGCCAGCAGCACCAAGGGACTGAGACAAAGGATTCAGCCCCAGCATTTT. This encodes CASSTKGLRQRIQPQHF.

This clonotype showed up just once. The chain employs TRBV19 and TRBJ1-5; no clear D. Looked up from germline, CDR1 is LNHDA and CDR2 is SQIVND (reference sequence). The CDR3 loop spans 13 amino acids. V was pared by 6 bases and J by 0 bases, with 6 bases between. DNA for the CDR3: TGTGCCAGTAGCCGAGATAGCAATCAGCCCCAGCATTTT. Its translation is CASSRDSNQPQHF.

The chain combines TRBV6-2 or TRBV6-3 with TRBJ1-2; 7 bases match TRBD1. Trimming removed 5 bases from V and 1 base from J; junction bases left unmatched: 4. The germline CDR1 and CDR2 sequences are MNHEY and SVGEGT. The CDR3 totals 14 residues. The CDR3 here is CASSVRDSNYGYTF. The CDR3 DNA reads TGTGCCAGCAGTGTCCGGGACAGTAACTATGGCTACACCTTC.

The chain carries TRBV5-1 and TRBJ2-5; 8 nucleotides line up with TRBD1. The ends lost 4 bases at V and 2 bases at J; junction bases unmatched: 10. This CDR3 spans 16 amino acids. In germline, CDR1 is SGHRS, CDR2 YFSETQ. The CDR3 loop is CASSLAPTGGQETQYF. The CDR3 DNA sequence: TGCGCCAGCAGCCTCGCACCAACAGGGGGACAAGAGACCCAGTACTTC.

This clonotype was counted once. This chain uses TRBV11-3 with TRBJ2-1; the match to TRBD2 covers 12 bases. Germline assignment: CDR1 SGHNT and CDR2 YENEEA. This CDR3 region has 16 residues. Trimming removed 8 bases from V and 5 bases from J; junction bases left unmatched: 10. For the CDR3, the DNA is TGTGCCAGCTCCCCAACTAGCGGGGGGTCACACAATGAGCAGTTCTTC. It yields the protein CASSPTSGGSHNEQFF.

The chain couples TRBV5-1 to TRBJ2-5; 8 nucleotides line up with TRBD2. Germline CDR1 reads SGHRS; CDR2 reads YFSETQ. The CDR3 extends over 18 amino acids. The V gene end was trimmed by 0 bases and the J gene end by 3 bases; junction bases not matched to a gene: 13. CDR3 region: CASSLGGASGSVKETQYF. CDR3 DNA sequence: TGCGCCAGCAGCTTGGGGGGGGCTAGCGGGTCGGTTAAAGAGACCCAGTACTTC.

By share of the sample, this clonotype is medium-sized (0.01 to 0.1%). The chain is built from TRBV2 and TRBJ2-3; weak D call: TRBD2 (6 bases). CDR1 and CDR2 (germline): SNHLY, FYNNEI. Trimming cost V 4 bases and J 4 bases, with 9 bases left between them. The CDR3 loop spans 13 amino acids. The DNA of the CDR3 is TGTGCCAGCAGTGGTAGCGGCCCAGATACGCAGTATTTT. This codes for CASSGSGPDTQYF.

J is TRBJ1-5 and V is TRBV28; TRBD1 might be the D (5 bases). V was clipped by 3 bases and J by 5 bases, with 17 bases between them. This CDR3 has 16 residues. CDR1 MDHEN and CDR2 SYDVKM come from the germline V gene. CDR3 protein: CASSFLEVGGDQPQHF. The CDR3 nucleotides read TGTGCCAGCAGTTTTCTTGAGGTGGGGGGGGATCAGCCCCAGCATTTT.

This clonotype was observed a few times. CDR3 amino acids: CASSLRTEYQPQHF. The CDR3 coding sequence is TGTGCCAGCAGCTTAAGGACAGAATATCAGCCCCAGCATTTT. The chain recombines TRBV7-2 with TRBJ1-5, with a weak D call TRBD1 (6 bases). The CDR3 has 14 residues. Germline V gene sequence: CDR1 SGHTA, CDR2 FQGNSA. Trimming pared 2 bases from V and 5 bases from J, leaving 10 bases between.